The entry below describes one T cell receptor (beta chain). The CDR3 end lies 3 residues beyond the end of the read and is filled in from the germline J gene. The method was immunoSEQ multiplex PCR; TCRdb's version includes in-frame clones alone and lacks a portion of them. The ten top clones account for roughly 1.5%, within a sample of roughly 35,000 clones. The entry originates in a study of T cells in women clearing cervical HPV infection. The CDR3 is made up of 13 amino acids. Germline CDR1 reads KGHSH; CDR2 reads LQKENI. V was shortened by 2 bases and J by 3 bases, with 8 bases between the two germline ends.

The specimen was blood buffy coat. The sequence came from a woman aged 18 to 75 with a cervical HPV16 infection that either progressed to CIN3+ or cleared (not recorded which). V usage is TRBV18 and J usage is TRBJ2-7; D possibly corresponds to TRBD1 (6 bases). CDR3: CASSPGGHYEQYF. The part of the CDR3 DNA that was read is TGTGCCAGCTCACCAGGGGGACACTACGAG.